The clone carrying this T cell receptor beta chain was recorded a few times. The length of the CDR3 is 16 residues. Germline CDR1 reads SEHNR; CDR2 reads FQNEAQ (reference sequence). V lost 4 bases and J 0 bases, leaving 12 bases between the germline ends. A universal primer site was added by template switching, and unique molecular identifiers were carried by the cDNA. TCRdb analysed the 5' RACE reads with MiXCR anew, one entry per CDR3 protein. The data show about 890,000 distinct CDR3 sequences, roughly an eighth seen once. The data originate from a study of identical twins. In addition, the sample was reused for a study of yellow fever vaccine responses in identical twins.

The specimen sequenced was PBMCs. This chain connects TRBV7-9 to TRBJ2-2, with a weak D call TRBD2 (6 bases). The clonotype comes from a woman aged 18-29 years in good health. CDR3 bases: TGTGCCAGCAGCTGGGGACTCACGTCGAACACCGGGGAGCTGTTTTTT. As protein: CASSWGLTSNTGELFF.